This is a list of T cell receptor beta chains from one sample in a study of T cells in narcolepsy. Clones were read by immunoSEQ multiplex PCR, and TCRdb kept only the in-frame ones, dropping some. The sample carries some 25,000 clones, 50% to 65% recorded once. Source material: memory (CD45RA-) CD4+ T cells from blood. Receptor source: a human donor in good health. CDR3s include the opening cysteine and the closing phenylalanine or tryptophan. Each record gives: V gene, D gene, J gene, clone size, CDR3 protein, CDR3 DNA. The D gene is left open where the match is weak. Size values are once, few and many counts, or a class for expanded clones, and some rows have none.

TRBV30	-	TRBJ1-5	-	CAWSHNLLSVWPQHF	TGTGCCTGGAGTCATAACCTGCTTTCGGTCTGGCCCCAGCATTTT
TRBV15	-	TRBJ1-6	-	CATSRGFGSPLHF	TGTGCCACCAGCAGAGGGTTCGGGTCACCCCTCCACTTT
TRBV28	TRBD1	TRBJ1-4	once	CASSSHRDSYNEKLFF	TGTGCCAGCAGCTCACACCGGGACAGTTATAATGAAAAACTGTTTTTT
TRBV5-1	-	TRBJ2-2	few	CASSSEGAGELFF	TGCGCCAGCAGCTCGGAGGGGGCCGGGGAGCTGTTTTTT
TRBV29-1	-	TRBJ2-1	once	CSVAVNEQFF	TGCAGCGTTGCGGTGAATGAGCAGTTCTTC
TRBV4-1	TRBD1	TRBJ2-5	-	CARSQGTDRGATQYF	TGCGCCCGCAGCCAAGGAACCGACAGGGGTGCGACCCAGTACTTC
TRBV23-1	-	TRBJ2-6	-	CAGKSNREIGF	TGCGCCGGAAAATCCAACAGGGAGATTGGGTTC
TRBV6-1	-	TRBJ2-1	few	CASSEAQVGEQFF	TGTGCCAGCAGTGAAGCGCAGGTCGGTGAGCAGTTCTTC
TRBV6-6	TRBD2	TRBJ2-1	-	CASSSERGAYNEQFF	TGTGCCAGCAGCTCCGAGCGGGGGGCCTACAATGAGCAGTTCTTC
TRBV6-1	-	TRBJ2-7	-	CASRRPGGGEQYF	TGTGCCAGCAGGAGACCCGGGGGAGGCGAGCAGTACTTC
TRBV15	-	TRBJ1-6	-	CATSREPPGHNSPLHF	TGTGCCACCAGCAGAGAGCCCCCAGGGCATAATTCACCCCTCCACTTT
TRBV5-1	TRBD2	TRBJ2-5	-	CASGLSGSPEETQYF	TGCGCCAGCGGCCTTAGCGGGAGCCCCGAGGAGACCCAGTACTTC
TRBV2	-	TRBJ1-5	-	CASSSKDREQPQHF	TGTGCCAGCAGTTCTAAAGACAGAGAACAGCCCCAGCATTTT